This entry describes one T cell receptor (beta chain). This specimen belongs to a study of T cell responses to AZD1222 COVID-19 vaccine. CDR3 length equals 13 residues. CDR1 and CDR2 from the germline V gene are LGHDT and YNNKEL (reference sequence). V was clipped by 4 bases and J by 0 bases, with 3 bases between them. This table comes from immunoSEQ multiplex PCR, and its TCRdb copy is limited to in-frame clones, with some not included. The sample consists of some 120,000 clones, about 87% of them appearing once. This chain connects TRBV3-1 (or the pseudogene TRBV3-2) to TRBJ2-2; D gene ambiguous. The TCR sequence derives from an adult in good health. The specimen was peripheral blood, collected on day 0 of AZD1222 vaccination. As DNA, the CDR3 is TGTGCCAGCAGCCTCACGAACACCGGGGAGCTGTTTTTT. Translating it yields CASSLTNTGELFF.